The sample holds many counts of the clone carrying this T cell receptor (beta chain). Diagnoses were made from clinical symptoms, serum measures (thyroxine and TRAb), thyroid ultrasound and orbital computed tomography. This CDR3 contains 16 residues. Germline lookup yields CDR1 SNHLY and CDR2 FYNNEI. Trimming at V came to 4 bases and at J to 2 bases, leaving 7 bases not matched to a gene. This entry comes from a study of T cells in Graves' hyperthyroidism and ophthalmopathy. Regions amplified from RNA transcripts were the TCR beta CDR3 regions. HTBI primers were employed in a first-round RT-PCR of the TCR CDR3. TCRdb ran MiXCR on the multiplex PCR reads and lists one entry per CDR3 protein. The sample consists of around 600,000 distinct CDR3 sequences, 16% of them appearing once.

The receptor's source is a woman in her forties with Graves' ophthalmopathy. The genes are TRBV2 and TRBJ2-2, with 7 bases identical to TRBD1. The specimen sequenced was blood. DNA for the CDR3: TGTGCCAGCAGTGCCGAAAGGGGGCTTAACACCGGGGAGCTGTTTTTT. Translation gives CASSAERGLNTGELFF.